This T cell receptor (beta chain) stems from a study of T cell changes during pregnancy in multiple sclerosis. CDR1 SGHTA and CDR2 FQGTGA come from the germline V gene. The J segment lost 4 bases and the V segment lost 10 bases, leaving 9 bases of the junction unmatched. The CDR3 is 14 residues long. The assay was immunoSEQ multiplex PCR, and TCRdb's table has in-frame clones only and misses some. The data show about 44,000 clones, roughly 94% seen once. The specimen comprised CD4+ T cells from peripheral blood mononuclear cells, sampled in the first trimester of pregnancy. This chain links TRBV7-3 with TRBJ1-4; 7 bases match TRBD1. The TCR sequence derives from a female donor with multiple sclerosis, enrolled in a pregnancy study. Here the CDR3 DNA reads TGTGCCACCCCCACAGGGACAGTTAATGAAAAACTGTTTTTT. This codes for CATPTGTVNEKLFF.